The next 24 T cell receptor beta chains were all read from a single sample in a study of cytomegalovirus exposure and HLA in healthy donors. Generated by immunoSEQ multiplex PCR, the TCRdb table keeps only in-frame clones and is missing some. This sample has 150,000 to 250,000 clones; approximately 80% occur once, and the top ten carry 13%. The specimen sequenced was PBMCs. The receptors derive from a woman aged 25 to 39 in good health and CMV-seropositive.

V is TRBV11-3 and J is TRBJ2-7, with TRBD1 matching over 8 bases. The germline CDR1 and CDR2 sequences are SGHNT and YENEEA. J lost 2 bases, V lost 4 bases, and 7 bases had no gene match. The CDR3 is 15 amino acids. Here the CDR3 DNA reads TGTGCCAGCAGCTCGGGACAGGTTTCAACCTACGAGCAGTACTTC. Protein sequence: CASSSGQVSTYEQYF.

This chain joins TRBV7-3 and TRBJ2-1; D may be TRBD1 (6 bases). In germline, CDR1 is SGHTA, CDR2 FQGTGA. This CDR3 spans 14 amino acids. Trimming removed 8 bases from V and 8 bases from J, with 19 bases in between. CDR3 residues: CASASGTQIDEQFF. DNA for the CDR3: TGTGCCAGCGCATCCGGGACACAGATTGATGAGCAGTTCTTC.

This chain connects TRBV7-9 to TRBJ2-2; maybe TRBD1 (5 bases). V was shortened by 2 bases and J by 1 base, with 14 bases between the two germline ends. Germline V CDR1 and CDR2: SEHNR, FQNEAQ (reference sequence). This CDR3 region has 17 residues. In nucleotides, the CDR3 is TGTGCCAGCAGCTTATCTTTTGGGGCCCAGAACACCGGGGAGCTGTTTTTT. It encodes CASSLSFGAQNTGELFF.

This clone was observed a handful of times. This chain connects TRBV2 to TRBJ1-2; 7 nucleotides line up with TRBD1. Losses at the gene ends were 6 bases for V and 4 bases for J; bases not matched to a gene: 11. Germline CDR1 SNHLY, CDR2 FYNNEI. CDR3 length equals 15 residues. The CDR3 DNA reads as TGTGCCAGCAGAGGTTACAGGGGAATTCCCTATGGCTACACCTTC. It specifies CASRGYRGIPYGYTF.

V and J are TRBV11-2 and TRBJ1-4; possibly TRBD1 for D (5 bases). Trimming stripped 5 bases from V and 8 bases from J, with 12 bases between. The CDR3 is 13 amino acids. Germline V lookup: CDR1 SGHAT, CDR2 FQNNGV. The CDR3 DNA is TGTGCCAGCAGCCCCGTCCGGGGGGAAAAACTGTTTTTT. Translated: CASSPVRGEKLFF.

The chain employs TRBV9 and TRBJ2-3; the D gene is possibly TRBD2 (5 bases). Looked up from germline, CDR1 is SGDLS and CDR2 is YYNGEE. V lost 0 bases and J 0 bases, leaving 8 bases between the germline ends. This CDR3 has 15 residues. The CDR3 spells CASSVAGISTDTQYF. Written as DNA, the CDR3 is TGTGCCAGCAGCGTAGCCGGGATAAGCACAGATACGCAGTATTTT.

This clone showed up just a few times. J is TRBJ2-7 and V is TRBV5-1, with D perhaps matching TRBD1 (5 bases). V lost 4 bases, J lost 5 bases, and 16 bases lay in between. The V gene's germline CDR1 is SGHRS and CDR2 YFSETQ. The length of the CDR3 is 14 residues. CDR3 loop: CASSPSGRAHEQYF. The CDR3 DNA is TGCGCCAGCAGCCCCTCCGGCAGGGCCCACGAGCAGTACTTC. The variable domain in full, completed from reference TRBV5-1 and TRBJ2-7, reads KAGVTQTPRYLIKTRGQQVTLSCSPISGHRSVSWYQQTPGQGLQFLFEYFSETQRNKGNFPGRFSGRQFSNSRSEMNVSTLELGDSALYLCASSPSGRAHEQYFGPGTRLTVT.

The chain carries TRBV5-6 and TRBJ1-2; D is perhaps TRBD1 (5 bases). Trimming took off 2 bases at V and 3 bases at J, with 11 bases between the two ends. The CDR3 is made up of 14 amino acids. Germline assignment: CDR1 SGHDT and CDR2 YYEEEE. In DNA form, the CDR3 reads TGTGCCAGCAGCTTAACAGGCAGATACTATGGCTACACCTTC. Amino acid sequence: CASSLTGRYYGYTF. Variable domain in full (rest from reference TRBV5-6 and TRBJ1-2): DAGVTQSPTHLIKTRGQQVTLRCSPKSGHDTVSWYQQALGQGPQFIFQYYEEEERQRGNFPDRFSGHQFPNYSSELNVNALLLGDSALYLCASSLTGRYYGYTFGSGTRLTVV.

The rearrangement links TRBV5-1 to TRBJ2-7; 13 nucleotides match TRBD2. J was trimmed by 5 bases and V by 4 bases; bases with no gene match: 9. The germline V gene has CDR1 SGHRS and CDR2 YFSETQ. This CDR3 contains 16 residues. The CDR3 DNA reads as TGCGCCAGCAGCCCCAGGACTAGCGGGAGTTTCCACGAGCAGTACTTC. Translated: CASSPRTSGSFHEQYF.

The chain carries TRBV27 and TRBJ2-2, with D perhaps TRBD1 (6 bases). CDR1 MNHEY and CDR2 SMNVEV come from the germline V gene (reference sequence). V lost 5 bases and J lost 6, with 10 bases in between. This CDR3 has 13 residues. The CDR3, as DNA: TGTGCCAGCAGTCTCACAGGGTCCGGGGAGCTGTTTTTT. This sequence encodes CASSLTGSGELFF.

This chain joins TRBV6-5 and TRBJ1-1, with D possibly being TRBD1 (5 bases). There are 16 residues in the CDR3. Germline V gives CDR1 MNHEY, CDR2 SVGAGI. V shed 2 bases and J shed 3 bases, with 16 bases lying between them. The DNA for the CDR3 is TGTGCCAGCAGTTACACCCCGGGGGTGAGGGACACTGAAGCTTTCTTT. Protein sequence: CASSYTPGVRDTEAFF.

The J gene is TRBJ2-2, the V gene TRBV6-5; TRBD2 might be the D (5 bases). CDR1 MNHEY and CDR2 SVGAGI come from the germline V gene. Between the trimmed V and J ends, which lost 7 bases and 2 bases, there was a span of 8 bases. The CDR3 consists of 13 residues. CDR3 nucleotide sequence: TGTGCCAGCAAACGGGGTAACACCGGGGAGCTGTTTTTT. Residues: CASKRGNTGELFF.

This chain connects TRBV28 to TRBJ2-3; 12 bases line up with TRBD2. Germline CDR1 is MDHEN and CDR2 is SYDVKM. The CDR3 length is 16 residues. V shed 5 bases and J 8 bases; nucleotides not matched to a gene: 11. The CDR3 here is CASSPALAGGRSTQYF. The CDR3 nucleotides read TGTGCCAGCAGTCCCGCACTAGCGGGAGGCCGTAGTACGCAGTATTTT. The variable domain in full, with the rest retrieved from reference TRBV28 and TRBJ2-3, is DVKVTQSSRYLVKRTGEKVFLECVQDMDHENMFWYRQDPGLGLRLIYFSYDVKMKEKGDIPEGYSVSREKKERFSLILESASTNQTSMYLCASSPALAGGRSTQYFGPGTRLTVL.

The chain carries TRBV5-1 and TRBJ2-1; perhaps TRBD2 as D (6 bases). The V gene lost 0 bases and the J gene lost 4 bases, with 11 bases spanning the gap. In germline, CDR1 is SGHRS, CDR2 YFSETQ. The CDR3 is made up of 15 amino acids. The CDR3 region is CASSLGLVLYNEQFF. DNA of the CDR3: TGCGCCAGCAGCTTGGGACTAGTTTTGTACAATGAGCAGTTCTTC.

CDR3 residues: CASSLSSGTRSYEQYF. The CDR3 DNA is TGTGCCAGCAGCTTATCATCCGGGACTAGATCCTACGAGCAGTACTTC. V gene TRBV11-2 combines with J gene TRBJ2-7, with 8 positions matching TRBD2. The CDR3 sequence is 16 residues long. Germline trimming cut 2 bases from V and 1 base from J; bases unmatched to any gene: 7. Germline assignment: CDR1 SGHAT and CDR2 FQNNGV.

The chain links TRBV7-2 to TRBJ2-1, with unresolved D. Trimming took off 2 bases at V and 4 bases at J, with 6 bases between the two ends. The germline CDR1 and CDR2 sequences are SGHTA and FQGNSA. CDR3 length: 13 amino acids. The CDR3 loop reads CASSLRGYNEQFF. For the CDR3, the DNA is TGTGCCAGCAGCTTAAGAGGATACAATGAGCAGTTCTTC.

The chain employs TRBV25-1 and TRBJ2-4; 8 nucleotides align to TRBD1. CDR3 length: 15 residues. V was clipped by 5 bases and J by 1 base; unmatched bases: 4. CDR1 and CDR2 from the germline V gene are MGHDK and SYGVNS. CDR3 residues: CASSLRGQAKNIQYF. Written as DNA, the CDR3 is TGTGCCAGCAGTCTCAGGGGGCAGGCCAAAAACATTCAGTACTTC.

This chain connects TRBV6-5 to TRBJ2-7; unclear D gene. CDR3 size: 15 residues. The V end lost 7 bases, the J end lost 4 bases, and 20 bases lay between the germline ends. CDR1 is MNHEY and CDR2 is SVGAGI in the germline V gene. The CDR3 sequence is CASTKTLGPAYEQYF. The DNA for the CDR3 is TGTGCCAGCACCAAAACTTTGGGCCCTGCTTACGAGCAGTACTTC.

The chain joins TRBV6-5 to TRBJ1-2, with 7 bases aligning to TRBD1. The CDR3 is 12 amino acids. CDR1 and CDR2 (germline): MNHEY, SVGAGI. With 6 bases clipped from V and 6 bases from J, the junction kept 4 bases outside the gene matches. CDR3 sequence reads: CASRQGVDGYTF. In DNA form, the CDR3 reads TGTGCCAGCAGGCAGGGGGTGGATGGCTACACCTTC.

The rearrangement joins TRBV19 to TRBJ2-1; no clear D gene. The germline V gene has CDR1 LNHDA and CDR2 SQIVND (reference sequence). The CDR3 is 12 amino acids. Trimming shortened V by 6 bases and J by 10 bases, and 13 bases separated the two germline ends. The CDR3 is CASSKAAREQFF. In DNA, the CDR3 is TGTGCCAGTAGCAAAGCTGCGCGGGAGCAGTTCTTC.

In DNA, the CDR3 is TGTGCCAGCAGCTTGAATCTTCCGACTAGCGGCTTTAACCAAGAGACCCAGTACTTC. This gives the protein CASSLNLPTSGFNQETQYF. The chain uses TRBV5-6 and TRBJ2-5; 9 bases match TRBD2. In germline, CDR1 is SGHDT, CDR2 YYEEEE. CDR3 length: 19 amino acids. The V and J ends lost 1 base and 0 bases, in that order; junction bases with no gene match: 13.

V and J are TRBV9 and TRBJ2-2; possible D gene TRBD2, 6 bases. V was pared by 2 bases and J by 2 bases, with 10 bases between. Looked up from germline, CDR1 is SGDLS and CDR2 is YYNGEE. The CDR3 loop spans 15 amino acids. CDR3 sequence: CASSVGTSNTGELFF. The CDR3 DNA reads TGTGCCAGCAGCGTCGGGACTTCCAACACCGGGGAGCTGTTTTTT.

The rearrangement joins TRBV19 to TRBJ2-1; D not certain. The V gene's germline CDR1 is LNHDA and CDR2 SQIVND (reference sequence). Trimming left V 8 bases short and J 0 bases short, with 14 bases between. The CDR3 spans 15 residues. CDR3: CASRQVVGSYNEQFF. The CDR3 DNA is TGTGCCAGTCGTCAGGTTGTGGGCTCCTACAATGAGCAGTTCTTC.

The V and J genes are TRBV29-1 and TRBJ1-2; no clear D gene. Trimming removed 5 bases at V and 0 bases at J, with 4 bases between. Germline assignment: CDR1 SQVTM and CDR2 ANQGSEA. The CDR3 is 11 residues long. CDR3 loop: CSVTANYGYTF. CDR3 sequence (DNA): TGCAGCGTTACAGCTAACTATGGCTACACCTTC.